This T cell receptor (beta chain) was found in a study of cytomegalovirus exposure and HLA in healthy donors (dated by TCRdb to about 2017). Study-wide context: According to a later analysis, one platform produced both the roughly 120 validation repertoires and the 730 or so repertoires of the first cohort. The aim of the study was to test whether cataloging public T cell receptors could identify signatures of past pathogen exposure. Besides the first cohort of around 700 subjects, a separate validation cohort made up of roughly 130 different subjects was used. To predict cytomegalovirus infection status, the study combined high-throughput TCR immunosequencing, statistical association of individual TCRs with disease status, and machine learning. Overall study results and their limits: Most TCR sequences were observed very rarely across donors, whereas some public TCRs were present in many individuals. In vitro tests confirmed that a few of the cytomegalovirus-associated TCR beta chains recognize cytomegalovirus antigens. A later analysis lacked HLA typing for the validation cohort, so it scored co-occurrence in that cohort across all 130 or so repertoires. Cytomegalovirus status was reported to be diagnosed by the classifier with high specificity and sensitivity in both the original and validation cohorts. The authors suggested that the approach could potentially be extended to other disease states and immunological phenotypes. In a later analysis, TCRs clustered in the first cohort were found to also tend to co-occur in the approximately 120 validation repertoires, with approximately 95% of cluster scores above 0. The study listed 164 TCR beta chains as associated with cytomegalovirus.

The library came from the immunoSEQ multiplex PCR assay. On the authors' methods: A statistical classification framework was built for diagnosing cytomegalovirus status from the catalog of TCR beta chain sequences. TCRdb holds this immuneACCESS table with in-frame rearrangements only. Some clones are missing; in checked studies, unresolved V genes explain under half, and the rest has no known cause. From that table come the V and J calls and clone size; the DNA was used to work out D and trimming. In this sample the table shows more than 150,000 clones, roughly 91% of which occur a single time. The ten largest clones represent 2.5% to 3% of the sample. V loses 0 bases of germline sequence and J loses 6 bases, and the interval between the two ends is 12 bases. The germline V gene provides CDR1 SGHDT and CDR2 YYEEEE. The CDR3 holds 14 amino acids from the cysteine to the phenylalanine. Only the CDR3 portion is preserved as DNA: 42 bases, with reading frame beginning at the first base.

As to this clone: The antigen it binds to is not known. Per-base quality was not reported, and no clone a single base away is much larger than it.

Donors formed part of the validation cohort, which comprised over a hundred subjects and was distinct from the first cohort of roughly 600 subjects. The rearranged chain carries TRBV5-6 and TRBJ1-2; the D gene is perhaps TRBD1, from 5 matching bases. Material for sequencing was PBMCs. This sequence was found in a man in his late teens or twenties in good health and CMV-seronegative. The DNA reads TGTGCCAGCAGCTTGGGCGGGGGAGAGAATGGCTACACCTTC. Its protein product is CASSLGGGENGYTF.